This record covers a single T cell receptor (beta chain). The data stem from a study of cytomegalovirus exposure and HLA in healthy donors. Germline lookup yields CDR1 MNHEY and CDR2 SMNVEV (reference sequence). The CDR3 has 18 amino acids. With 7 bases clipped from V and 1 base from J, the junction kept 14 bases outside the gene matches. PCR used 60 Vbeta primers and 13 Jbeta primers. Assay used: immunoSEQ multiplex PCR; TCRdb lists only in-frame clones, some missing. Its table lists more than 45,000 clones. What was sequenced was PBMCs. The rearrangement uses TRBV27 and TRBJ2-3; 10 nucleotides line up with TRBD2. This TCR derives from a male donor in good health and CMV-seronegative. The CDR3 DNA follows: TGTGCCAGCAAATTAGCGGGAGGCTTCAAACTCCGCACAGATACGCAGTATTTT. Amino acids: CASKLAGGFKLRTDTQYF.